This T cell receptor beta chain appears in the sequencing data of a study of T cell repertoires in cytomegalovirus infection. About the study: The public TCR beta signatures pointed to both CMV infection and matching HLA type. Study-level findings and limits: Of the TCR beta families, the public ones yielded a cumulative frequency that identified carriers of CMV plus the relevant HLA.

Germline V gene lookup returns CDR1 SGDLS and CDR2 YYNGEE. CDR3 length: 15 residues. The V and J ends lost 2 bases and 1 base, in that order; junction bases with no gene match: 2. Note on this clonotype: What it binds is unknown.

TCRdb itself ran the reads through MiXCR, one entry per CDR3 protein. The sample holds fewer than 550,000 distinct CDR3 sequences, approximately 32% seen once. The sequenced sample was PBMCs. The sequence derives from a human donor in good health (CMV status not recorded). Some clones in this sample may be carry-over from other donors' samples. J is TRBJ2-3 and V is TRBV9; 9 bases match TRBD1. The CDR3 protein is CASSVRDRGTDTQYF. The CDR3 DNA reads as TGTGCCAGCAGCGTCCGGGACAGGGGCACAGATACGCAGTATTTT.